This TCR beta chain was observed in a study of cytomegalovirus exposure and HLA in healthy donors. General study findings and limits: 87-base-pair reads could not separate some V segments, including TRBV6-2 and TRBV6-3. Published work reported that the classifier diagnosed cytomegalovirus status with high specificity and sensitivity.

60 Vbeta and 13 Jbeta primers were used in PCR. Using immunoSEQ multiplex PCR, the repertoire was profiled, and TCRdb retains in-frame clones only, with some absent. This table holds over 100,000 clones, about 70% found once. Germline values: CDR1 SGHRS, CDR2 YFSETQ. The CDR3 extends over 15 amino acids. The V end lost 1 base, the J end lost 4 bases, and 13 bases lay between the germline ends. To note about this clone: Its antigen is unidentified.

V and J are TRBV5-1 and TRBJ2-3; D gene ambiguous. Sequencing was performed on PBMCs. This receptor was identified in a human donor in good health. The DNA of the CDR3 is TGCGCCAGCAGCTTGATTGAACCTAGGTCAGATACGCAGTATTTT. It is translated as CASSLIEPRSDTQYF.